This T cell receptor beta chain was captured by sequencing in a study of cytomegalovirus exposure and HLA in healthy donors. Across the study: Within the Caucasian-associated ancestry cluster were roughly 79% of the roughly 400 genotyped donors. Points from the study as a whole: Later work found that TCR association rates differed between HLA loci; DRB1 had the most and HLA-C the fewest.

Note on this clone: Its antigen is still unknown. One end of the junction varies from germline; a read error may be responsible.

It was with 60 Vbeta and 13 Jbeta primers that the PCR ran. In the original workflow: In a later analysis, some 80 million unique TCR beta chains included roughly 11 million shared by two or more donors. The data were produced by immunoSEQ multiplex PCR, yet TCRdb's version contains in-frame clones alone and is incomplete. That table supplies the V and J calls and clone size; D and trimming were determined from the DNA. The sample includes some 160,000 clones, roughly 73% seen only once; the top ten take about 1.4%. CDR3 length: 12 residues. The V gene's germline CDR1 is SGHDT and CDR2 YYEEEE. The TCR sequence derives from a woman aged 25-40 years in good health and CMV-seronegative. Input material: PBMCs. The chain uses TRBV5-6 and TRBJ1-3; unclear D gene. DNA for the CDR3: TGTGCCAGCAGCTTGTCAGGAAACACCATACATTTT. This translates into CASSLSGNTIHF.